Listed below are T cell receptor beta chains from one sample, sequenced in a study of early T cells in non-severe SARS-CoV-2 infection. Using its own MiXCR run on the 5' RACE reads, TCRdb lists one record per CDR3 protein. Here the sample spans about 70,000 distinct CDR3 sequences, about 11% being singletons. The sequencing input was whole blood. The receptors stem from an adult who was a healthcare worker with PCR-confirmed SARS-CoV-2 infection or an uninfected control (not recorded which). CDR3s include the opening cysteine and the closing phenylalanine or tryptophan.

>TRBV6-5|14|TRBJ2-7
CASRPGTGGYEQYF
>TRBV6-1|17|TRBJ2-3
CASTKTTGTGGADTQYF
>TRBV9|14|TRBJ1-3
CASSVGAAGNTIYF
>TRBV20-1|15|TRBJ2-3
CSAVAGGYSTDTQYF
>TRBV5-6|17|TRBJ2-3
CASSRRVGQVSTDTQYF
>TRBV6-6|14|TRBJ2-7
CASSYPDPPYEQYF
>TRBV3-1|16|TRBJ1-6
CASSLQTNSYNSPLHF
>TRBV19|15|TRBJ1-5
CASSMGRSNNQPQHF
>TRBV9|19|TRBJ2-1
CASSVGGLAGGTPYNEQFF
>TRBV6-1|13|TRBJ2-3
CATAGGSTDTQYF
>TRBV6-1|16|TRBJ1-5
CASSPQGQGINQPQHF